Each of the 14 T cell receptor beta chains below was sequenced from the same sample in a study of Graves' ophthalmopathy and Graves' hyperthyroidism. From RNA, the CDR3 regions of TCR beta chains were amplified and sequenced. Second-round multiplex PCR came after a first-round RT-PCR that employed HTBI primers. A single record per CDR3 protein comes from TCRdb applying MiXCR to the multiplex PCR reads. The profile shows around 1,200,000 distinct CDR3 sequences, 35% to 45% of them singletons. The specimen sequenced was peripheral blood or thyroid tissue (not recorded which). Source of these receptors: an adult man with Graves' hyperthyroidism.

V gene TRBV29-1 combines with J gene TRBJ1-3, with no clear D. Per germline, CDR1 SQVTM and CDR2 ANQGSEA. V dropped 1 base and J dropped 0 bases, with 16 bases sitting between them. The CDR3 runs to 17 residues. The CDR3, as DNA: TGCAGCGTTGAAGGGGGTCGGGGAACGAGCTCTGGAAACACCATATATTTT. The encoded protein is CSVEGGRGTSSGNTIYF.

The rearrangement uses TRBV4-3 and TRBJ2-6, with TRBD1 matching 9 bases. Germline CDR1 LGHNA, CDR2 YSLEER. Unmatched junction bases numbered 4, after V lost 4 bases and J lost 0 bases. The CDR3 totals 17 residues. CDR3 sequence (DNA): TGCGCCAGCAGCCTAGGACAGGGGAACTCTGGGGCCAACGTCCTGACTTTC. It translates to CASSLGQGNSGANVLTF.

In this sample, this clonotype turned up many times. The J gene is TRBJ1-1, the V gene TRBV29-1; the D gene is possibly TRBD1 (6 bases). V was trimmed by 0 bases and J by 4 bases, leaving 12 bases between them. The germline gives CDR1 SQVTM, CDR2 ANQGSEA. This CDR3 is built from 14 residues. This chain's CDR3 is CSVEETGYATEAFF. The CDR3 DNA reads TGCAGCGTTGAAGAAACAGGGTATGCCACTGAAGCTTTCTTT.

CDR3 coding DNA: TGTGCCAGCAGTTACTCGATACCCTATTATTCCTACGAGCAGTACTTC. Translation gives CASSYSIPYYSYEQYF. The chain links TRBV6-5 to TRBJ2-7; D unresolved. This CDR3 has 16 residues. Germline assignment: CDR1 MNHEY and CDR2 SVGAGI. The V end was cut by 0 bases, the J end by 1 base, with 13 bases between.

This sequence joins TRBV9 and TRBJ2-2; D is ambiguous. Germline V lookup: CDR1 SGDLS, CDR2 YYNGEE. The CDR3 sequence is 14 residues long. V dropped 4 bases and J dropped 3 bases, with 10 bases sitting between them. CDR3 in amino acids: CASSPSGYTGELFF. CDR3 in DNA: TGTGCCAGCAGCCCCTCCGGTTACACCGGGGAGCTGTTTTTT.

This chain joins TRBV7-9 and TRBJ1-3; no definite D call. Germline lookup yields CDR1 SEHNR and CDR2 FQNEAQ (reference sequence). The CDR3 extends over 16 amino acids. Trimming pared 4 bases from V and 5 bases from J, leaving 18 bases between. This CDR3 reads CASSSRVGRSRNTIYF. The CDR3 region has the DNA TGTGCCAGCAGCTCCCGGGTGGGCAGGTCCAGAAACACCATATATTTT. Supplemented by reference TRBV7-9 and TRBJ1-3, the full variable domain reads DTGVSQNPRHKITKRGQNVTFRCDPISEHNRLYWYRQTLGQGPEFLTYFQNEAQLEKSRLLSDRFSAERPKGSFSTLEIQRTEQGDSAMYLCASSSRVGRSRNTIYFGEGSWLTVV.

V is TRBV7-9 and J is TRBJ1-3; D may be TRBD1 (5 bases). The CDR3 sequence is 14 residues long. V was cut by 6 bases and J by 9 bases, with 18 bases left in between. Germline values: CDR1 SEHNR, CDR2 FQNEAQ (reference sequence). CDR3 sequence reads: CASRPTGAPGTIYF. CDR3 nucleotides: TGTGCCAGCAGGCCAACCGGGGCCCCGGGCACCATATATTTT.

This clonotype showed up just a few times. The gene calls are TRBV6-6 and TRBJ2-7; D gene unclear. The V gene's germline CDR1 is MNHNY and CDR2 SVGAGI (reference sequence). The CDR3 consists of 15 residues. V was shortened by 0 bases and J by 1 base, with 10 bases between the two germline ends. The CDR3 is CASSYSFSTSYEQYF. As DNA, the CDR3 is TGTGCCAGCAGTTACTCTTTTTCCACTTCCTACGAGCAGTACTTC.

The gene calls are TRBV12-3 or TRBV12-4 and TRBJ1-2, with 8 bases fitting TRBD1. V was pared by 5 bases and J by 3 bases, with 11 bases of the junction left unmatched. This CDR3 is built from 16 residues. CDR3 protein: CASSPQPGTGHYGYTF. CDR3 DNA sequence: TGTGCCAGCAGTCCCCAACCCGGGACAGGACACTATGGCTACACCTTC.

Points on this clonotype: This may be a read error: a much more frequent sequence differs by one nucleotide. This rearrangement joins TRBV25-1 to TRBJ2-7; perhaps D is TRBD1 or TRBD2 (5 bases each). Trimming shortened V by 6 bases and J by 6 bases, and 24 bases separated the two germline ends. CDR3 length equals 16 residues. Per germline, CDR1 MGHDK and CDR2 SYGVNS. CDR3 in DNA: TGTGCCAGCAGCTCCCTCGAGGGATCAGGGAGTTGCGAGCAGTACTTC. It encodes CASSSLEGSGSCEQYF.

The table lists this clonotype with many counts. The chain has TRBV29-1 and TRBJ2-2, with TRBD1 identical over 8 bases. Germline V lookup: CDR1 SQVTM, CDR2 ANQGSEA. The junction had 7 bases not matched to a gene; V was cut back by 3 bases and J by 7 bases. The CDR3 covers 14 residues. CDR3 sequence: CSVDEQGADGELFF. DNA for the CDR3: TGCAGCGTTGATGAGCAGGGGGCTGACGGGGAGCTGTTTTTT.

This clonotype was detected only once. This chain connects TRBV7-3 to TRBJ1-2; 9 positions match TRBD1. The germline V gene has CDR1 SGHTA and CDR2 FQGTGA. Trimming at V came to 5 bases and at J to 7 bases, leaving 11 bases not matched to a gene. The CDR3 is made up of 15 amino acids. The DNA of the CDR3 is TGTGCCAGCAGCCCCCCCCGGGGACAGGGTGGTGGCTACACCTTC. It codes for CASSPPRGQGGGYTF.

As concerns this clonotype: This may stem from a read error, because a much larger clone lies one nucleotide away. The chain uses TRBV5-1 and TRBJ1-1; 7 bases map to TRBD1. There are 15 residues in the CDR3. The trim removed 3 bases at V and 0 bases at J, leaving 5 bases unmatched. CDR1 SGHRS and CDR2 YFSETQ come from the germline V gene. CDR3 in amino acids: CASSSDRYLNTEAFF. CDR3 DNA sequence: TGCGCCAGCAGCTCGGACAGGTATCTGAACACTGAAGCTTTCTTT.

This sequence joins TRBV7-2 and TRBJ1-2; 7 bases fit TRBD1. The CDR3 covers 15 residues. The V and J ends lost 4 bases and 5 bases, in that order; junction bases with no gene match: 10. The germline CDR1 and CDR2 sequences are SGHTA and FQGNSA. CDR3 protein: CASSWADRVIYGYTF. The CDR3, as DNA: TGTGCCAGCAGCTGGGCTGACAGGGTAATATATGGCTACACCTTC.